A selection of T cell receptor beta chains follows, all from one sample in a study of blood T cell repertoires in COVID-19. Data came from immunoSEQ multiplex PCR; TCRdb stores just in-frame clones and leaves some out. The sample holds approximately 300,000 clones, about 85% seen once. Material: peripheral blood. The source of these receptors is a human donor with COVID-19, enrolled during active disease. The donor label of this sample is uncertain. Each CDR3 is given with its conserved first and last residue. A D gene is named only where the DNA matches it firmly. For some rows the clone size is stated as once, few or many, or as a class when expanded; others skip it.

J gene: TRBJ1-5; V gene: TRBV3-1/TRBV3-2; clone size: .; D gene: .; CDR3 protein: CASSQGVIHQPQHF; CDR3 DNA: TGTGCCAGCAGCCAGGGAGTTATTCATCAGCCCCAGCATTTT
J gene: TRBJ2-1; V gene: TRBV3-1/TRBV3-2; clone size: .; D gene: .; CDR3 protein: CASSQWTGLLNNEQFF; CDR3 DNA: TGTGCCAGCAGCCAATGGACAGGACTACTGAACAATGAGCAGTTCTTC
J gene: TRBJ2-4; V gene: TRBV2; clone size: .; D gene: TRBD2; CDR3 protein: CASSVGGRADIQYF; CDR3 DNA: TGTGCCAGCAGTGTGGGCGGGAGGGCTGACATTCAGTACTTC
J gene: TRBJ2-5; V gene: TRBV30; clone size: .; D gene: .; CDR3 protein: CAWSTGWETQYF; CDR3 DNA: TGTGCCTGGAGTACAGGGTGGGAGACCCAGTACTTC
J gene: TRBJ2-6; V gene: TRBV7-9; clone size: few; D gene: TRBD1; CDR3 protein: CASSLHRGQLMKGANVLTF; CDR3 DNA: TGTGCCAGCAGCTTACACAGGGGGCAATTGATGAAAGGGGCCAACGTCCTGACTTTC
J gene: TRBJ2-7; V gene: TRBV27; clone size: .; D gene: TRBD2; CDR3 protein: CASSEGTSGSYEQYF; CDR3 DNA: TGTGCCAGCAGTGAAGGGACTAGCGGGTCCTACGAGCAGTACTTC
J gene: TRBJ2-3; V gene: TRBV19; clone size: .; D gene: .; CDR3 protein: CASSIMRGTDTQYF; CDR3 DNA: TGTGCCAGTAGTATCATGAGGGGGACAGATACGCAGTATTTT
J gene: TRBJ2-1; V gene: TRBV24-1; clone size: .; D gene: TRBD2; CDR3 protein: CATSDPGLAGGNEQFF; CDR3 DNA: TGTGCCACCAGTGATCCGGGACTAGCGGGAGGCAATGAGCAGTTCTTC
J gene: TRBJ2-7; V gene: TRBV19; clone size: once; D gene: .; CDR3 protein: CASSMAAGDIYEQYF; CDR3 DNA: TGTGCCAGTAGTATGGCCGCAGGGGATATCTACGAGCAGTACTTC
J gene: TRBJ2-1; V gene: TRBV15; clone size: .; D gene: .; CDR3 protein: CATSRGRPGNYNEQFF; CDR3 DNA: TGTGCCACCAGCAGAGGCCGCCCGGGAAATTACAATGAGCAGTTCTTC
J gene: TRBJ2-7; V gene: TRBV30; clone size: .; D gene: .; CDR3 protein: CAWSTGWYEQYF; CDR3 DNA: TGTGCCTGGAGCACAGGGTGGTACGAGCAGTACTTC
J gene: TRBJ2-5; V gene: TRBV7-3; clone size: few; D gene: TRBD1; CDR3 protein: CARLRDRAILYQETQYF; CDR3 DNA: TGTGCCAGATTAAGGGACAGGGCCATCCTGTACCAAGAGACCCAGTACTTC
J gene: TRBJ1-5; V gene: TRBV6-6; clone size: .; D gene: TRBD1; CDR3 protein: CATWTGAQPQHF; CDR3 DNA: TGTGCCACTTGGACAGGGGCTCAGCCCCAGCATTTT
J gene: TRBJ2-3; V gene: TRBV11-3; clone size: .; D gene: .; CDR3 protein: CASSLGSGAHTDTQYF; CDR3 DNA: TGTGCCAGCAGCTTAGGGTCAGGGGCCCACACAGATACGCAGTATTTT
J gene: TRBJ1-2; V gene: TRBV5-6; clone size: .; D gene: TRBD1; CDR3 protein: CASSFNGDRPFNYGYTF; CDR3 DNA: TGTGCCAGCAGCTTTAACGGGGACAGGCCTTTTAACTATGGCTACACCTTC
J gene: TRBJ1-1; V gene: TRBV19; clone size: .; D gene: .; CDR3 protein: CASRPYREGNTEAFF; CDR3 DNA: TGTGCCAGTAGACCTTACAGGGAGGGAAACACTGAAGCTTTCTTT
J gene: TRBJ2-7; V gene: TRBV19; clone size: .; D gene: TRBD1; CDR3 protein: CASSMGQSEQYF; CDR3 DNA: TGTGCCAGTAGTATGGGACAGTCCGAGCAGTACTTC
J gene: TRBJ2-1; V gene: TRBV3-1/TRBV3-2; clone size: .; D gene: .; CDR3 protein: CASSQDSGGQFF; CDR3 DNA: TGTGCCAGCAGCCAGGACTCGGGTGGGCAGTTCTTC
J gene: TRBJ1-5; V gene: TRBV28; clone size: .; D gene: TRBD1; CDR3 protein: CASSPEGAGDQPQHF; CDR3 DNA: TGTGCCAGCAGTCCCGAGGGGGCAGGGGATCAGCCCCAGCATTTT
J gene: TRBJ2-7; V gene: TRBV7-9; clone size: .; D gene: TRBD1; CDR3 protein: CASSLARTGGSEQYF; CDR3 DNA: TGTGCCAGCAGCTTAGCGAGGACAGGGGGCTCCGAGCAGTACTTC
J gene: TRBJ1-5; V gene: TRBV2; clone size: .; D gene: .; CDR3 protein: CASSPFNLGSNQPQHF; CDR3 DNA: TGTGCCAGCAGTCCCTTTAACCTGGGCAGCAATCAGCCCCAGCATTTT
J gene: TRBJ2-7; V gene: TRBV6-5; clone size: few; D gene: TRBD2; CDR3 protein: CASTPAGAYEQYF; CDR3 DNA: TGTGCCAGCACTCCAGCGGGAGCCTACGAGCAGTACTTC
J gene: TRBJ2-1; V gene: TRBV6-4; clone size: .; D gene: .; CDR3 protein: CASSEGLSGGNEQFF; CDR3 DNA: TGTGCCAGCAGCGAAGGACTAAGCGGTGGAAATGAGCAGTTCTTC
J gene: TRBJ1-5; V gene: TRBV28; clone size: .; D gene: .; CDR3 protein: CASRSGNQPQHF; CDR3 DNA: TGTGCCAGCAGATCTGGCAATCAGCCCCAGCATTTT
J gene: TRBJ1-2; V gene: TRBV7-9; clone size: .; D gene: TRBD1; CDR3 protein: CASSEGQGLNYGYTF; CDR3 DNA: TGTGCCAGCAGCGAGGGACAGGGACTAAACTATGGCTACACCTTC
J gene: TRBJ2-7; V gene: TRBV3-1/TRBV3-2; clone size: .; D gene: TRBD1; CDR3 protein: CASSQEGQVISYEQYF; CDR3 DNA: TGTGCCAGCAGCCAAGAGGGACAGGTCATCTCCTACGAGCAGTACTTC
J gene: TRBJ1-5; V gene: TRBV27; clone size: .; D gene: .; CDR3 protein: CASSLERFNQPQHF; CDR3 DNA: TGTGCCAGCAGCCTGGAGAGGTTCAATCAGCCCCAGCATTTT
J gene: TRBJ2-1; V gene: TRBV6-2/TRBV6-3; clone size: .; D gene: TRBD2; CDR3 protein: CASSYPVPGLAGGSSYNEQFF; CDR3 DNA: TGTGCCAGCAGTTATCCTGTCCCGGGACTAGCGGGAGGGAGCTCCTACAATGAGCAGTTCTTC
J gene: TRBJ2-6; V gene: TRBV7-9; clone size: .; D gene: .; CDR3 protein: CASSLVTASGANVLTF; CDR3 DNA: TGTGCCAGCAGCTTAGTAACAGCCTCTGGGGCCAACGTCCTGACTTTC
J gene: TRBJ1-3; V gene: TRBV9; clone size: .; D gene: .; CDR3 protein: CASSVDLWSSGNTIYF; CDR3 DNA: TGTGCCAGCAGCGTAGATCTGTGGAGCTCTGGAAACACCATATATTTT
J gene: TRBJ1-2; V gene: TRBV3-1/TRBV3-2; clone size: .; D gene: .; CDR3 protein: CASSQPPPTVYGYTF; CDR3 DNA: TGTGCCAGCAGCCAACCCCCCCCGACAGTCTATGGCTACACCTTC
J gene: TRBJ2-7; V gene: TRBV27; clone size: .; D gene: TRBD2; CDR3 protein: CATSRGTRLYEQYF; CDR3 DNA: TGTGCCACTTCCCGAGGGACTAGACTCTACGAGCAGTACTTC
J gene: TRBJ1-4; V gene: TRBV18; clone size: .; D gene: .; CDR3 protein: CASSPADATNEKLFF; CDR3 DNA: TGTGCCAGCTCACCGGCGGATGCAACTAATGAAAAACTGTTTTTT
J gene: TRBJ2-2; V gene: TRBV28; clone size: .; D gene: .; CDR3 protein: CASSLPSTGELFF; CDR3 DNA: TGTGCCAGCAGTTTACCTAGCACCGGGGAGCTGTTTTTT
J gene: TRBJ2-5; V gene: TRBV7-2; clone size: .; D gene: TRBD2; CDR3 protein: CASSLGRGETQYF; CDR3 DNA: TGTGCCAGCAGCTTAGGGCGGGGGGAGACCCAGTACTTC
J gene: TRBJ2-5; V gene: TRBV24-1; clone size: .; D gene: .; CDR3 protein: CATSDPGELGKTQYF; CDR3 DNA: TGTGCCACCAGTGACCCCGGGGAGTTGGGGAAGACCCAGTACTTC
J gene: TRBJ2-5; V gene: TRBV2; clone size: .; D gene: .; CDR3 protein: CARSIVARRGETQYF; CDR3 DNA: TGTGCCAGATCTATCGTGGCCCGTAGGGGAGAGACCCAGTACTTC
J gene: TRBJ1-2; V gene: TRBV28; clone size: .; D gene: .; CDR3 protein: CASSLQEDGYTF; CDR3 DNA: TGTGCCAGCAGTTTACAGGAGGATGGCTACACCTTC
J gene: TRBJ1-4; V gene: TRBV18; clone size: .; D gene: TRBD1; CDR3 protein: CASSPPNRGVNEKLFF; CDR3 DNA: TGTGCCAGCTCACCACCCAACAGGGGGGTGAATGAAAAACTGTTTTTT
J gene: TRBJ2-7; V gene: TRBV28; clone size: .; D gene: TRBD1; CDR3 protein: CASRDRGAPYEQYF; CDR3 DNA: TGTGCCAGCAGGGACAGGGGCGCACCCTACGAGCAGTACTTC
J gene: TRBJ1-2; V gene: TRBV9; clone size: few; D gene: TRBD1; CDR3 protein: CASSVNRGDGYTF; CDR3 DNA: TGTGCCAGCAGCGTAAACAGGGGGGATGGCTACACCTTC
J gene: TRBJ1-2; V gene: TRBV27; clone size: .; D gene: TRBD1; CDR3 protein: CASSWGQGRYTF; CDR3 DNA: TGTGCCAGCAGTTGGGGACAGGGGCGCTACACCTTC
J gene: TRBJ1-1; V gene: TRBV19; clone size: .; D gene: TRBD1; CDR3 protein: CASNLGQGGTEAFF; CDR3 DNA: TGTGCCAGTAACCTCGGACAGGGGGGGACTGAAGCTTTCTTT
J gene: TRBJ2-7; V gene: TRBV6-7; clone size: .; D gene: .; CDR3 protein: CASRASNRVYEQYF; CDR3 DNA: TGTGCCAGCAGAGCGAGCAACAGGGTCTACGAGCAGTACTTC
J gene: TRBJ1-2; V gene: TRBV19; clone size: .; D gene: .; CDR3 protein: CASRKDRIFYGYTF; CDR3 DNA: TGTGCCAGTAGGAAGGACAGAATATTCTATGGCTACACCTTC
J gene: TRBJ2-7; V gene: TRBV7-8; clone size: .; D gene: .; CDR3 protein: CASSLGRPYEQYF; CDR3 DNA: TGTGCCAGCAGCTTAGGGCGGCCTTACGAGCAGTACTTC
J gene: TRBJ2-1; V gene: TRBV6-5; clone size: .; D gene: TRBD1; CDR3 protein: CASSPGTGSYNEQFF; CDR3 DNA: TGTGCCAGCAGCCCCGGGACAGGGTCCTACAATGAGCAGTTCTTC
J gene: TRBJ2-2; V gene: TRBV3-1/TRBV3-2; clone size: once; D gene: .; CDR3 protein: CASSQKRGQNTGELFF; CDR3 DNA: TGTGCCAGCAGCCAAAAACGGGGACAGAACACCGGGGAGCTGTTTTTT
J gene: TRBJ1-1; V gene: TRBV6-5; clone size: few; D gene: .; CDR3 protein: CASARGGMDTEAFF; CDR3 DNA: TGTGCCAGCGCAAGGGGAGGCATGGACACTGAAGCTTTCTTT
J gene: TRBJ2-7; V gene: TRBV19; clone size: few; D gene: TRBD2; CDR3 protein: CASSIVWDYLVPEQYF; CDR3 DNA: TGTGCCAGTAGTATAGTCTGGGACTACCTAGTTCCCGAGCAGTACTTC
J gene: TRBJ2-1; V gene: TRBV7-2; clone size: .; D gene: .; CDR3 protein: CASSNTIYNEQFF; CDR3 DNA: TGTGCCAGCAGCAATACTATTTACAATGAGCAGTTCTTC
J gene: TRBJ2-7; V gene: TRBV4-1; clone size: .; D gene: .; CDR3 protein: CASSPTAGDQYF; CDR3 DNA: TGCGCCAGCAGCCCTACGGCAGGGGATCAGTACTTC
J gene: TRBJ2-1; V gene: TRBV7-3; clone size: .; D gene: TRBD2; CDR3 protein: CASSSTSGIYNEQFF; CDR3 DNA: TGTGCCAGCAGCTCGACTAGCGGAATATACAATGAGCAGTTCTTC